This entry features one T cell receptor (beta chain) sequence. Its antigen is undetermined. The data were taken from a study of cytomegalovirus exposure and HLA in healthy donors. Study outcomes and limitations: When the data were analyzed later, several of the most significant clusters appeared to be linked to common viral pathogens. Immune exposure data for these donors was limited to CMV serostatus. Reportedly, TCR beta sequences accurately predicted HLA-A and HLA-B alleles in most subjects.

The primer mix had 60 Vbeta and 13 Jbeta primers. Assay used: immunoSEQ multiplex PCR; TCRdb lists only in-frame clones, some missing. Among 110,000 to 150,000 clones listed, roughly 82% were seen once. Germline CDR1 reads SGDLS; CDR2 reads YYNGEE. Deletions cut 0 bases from V and 0 bases from J, with 7 bases between. The CDR3 loop spans 15 amino acids. The chain links TRBV9 to TRBJ2-1; D gene unclear. This TCR was sampled from a male donor in good health and CMV-seronegative. Input material: PBMCs. The CDR3 region is CASSVGSSSYNEQFF. In DNA, the CDR3 is TGTGCCAGCAGCGTAGGGTCTAGCTCCTACAATGAGCAGTTCTTC.